This passage covers 10 T cell receptor beta chains from one sample sequenced in a study of CD8+ T cells in alopecia areata. Isolated RNA was reverse transcribed into cDNA used as the sequencing template. The assay was immunoSEQ multiplex PCR, and TCRdb's table has in-frame clones only and misses some. This table has over 90,000 clones, approximately 52% appearing once. Sequenced input: CD4+ T cells sorted from blood. The receptors derive from a human donor in good health.

The chain has TRBV5-4 and TRBJ2-1; possible D gene TRBD1, 5 bases. The V gene lost 0 bases and the J gene lost 1 base, with 8 bases spanning the gap. This CDR3 has 15 amino acids. Germline-derived CDR1 and CDR2 are SGHNT and YYREEE (reference sequence). In DNA form, the CDR3 reads TGTGCCAGCAGCTTGGAAAGGGGATCCTACAATGAGCAGTTCTTC. It specifies CASSLERGSYNEQFF. The full variable domain, rest sourced from reference TRBV5-4 and TRBJ2-1, is ETGVTQSPTHLIKTRGQQVTLRCSSQSGHNTVSWYQQALGQGPQFIFQYYREEENGRGNFPPRFSGLQFPNYSSELNVNALELDDSALYLCASSLERGSYNEQFFGPGTRLTVL.

In this sample, this clone turned up a few times. The chain couples TRBV10-3 to TRBJ2-6, with 8 bases aligning to TRBD1. The germline V gene has CDR1 ENHRY and CDR2 SYGVKD. V lost 9 bases to trimming and J lost 0 bases; unmatched junction nucleotides: 7. This CDR3 region has 16 residues. The CDR3 DNA reads TGTGCCATACCGGGACAGGCAAACTCTGGGGCCAACGTCCTGACTTTC. It encodes CAIPGQANSGANVLTF.

The J gene is TRBJ1-2, the V gene TRBV6-5; the D gene is possibly TRBD1 (6 bases). The length of the CDR3 is 13 residues. Germline V gene sequence: CDR1 MNHEY, CDR2 SVGAGI. Trimming cost V 6 bases and J 3 bases, with 11 bases left between them. CDR3 sequence reads: CASSRGAYYGYTF. DNA of the CDR3: TGTGCCAGCAGCCGGGGGGCGTACTATGGCTACACCTTC.

In nucleotides, the CDR3 is TGCAGCGCCGCCGAGACAGGGAATTCACCCCTCCACTTT. Amino acid sequence: CSAAETGNSPLHF. The chain employs TRBV29-1 and TRBJ1-6, with 7 bases lining up with TRBD1. This CDR3 contains 13 residues. V was pared by 7 bases and J by 7 bases, with 7 bases of the junction left unmatched. Germline V gene data show CDR1 as SQVTM and CDR2 as ANQGSEA.

This clone was counted only a few times. The rearrangement uses TRBV7-8 and TRBJ2-3; D may be TRBD1 or TRBD2 (6 bases each). Germline lookup yields CDR1 SGHVS and CDR2 FQNEAQ. V was pared by 8 bases and J by 2 bases, with 14 bases between. The CDR3 loop spans 14 amino acids. CDR3 in DNA: TGTGCCAGCCAGCAATGGGGGGCCACAGATACGCAGTATTTT. It yields the protein CASQQWGATDTQYF. Full variable domain (remainder filled in from reference TRBV7-8 and TRBJ2-3): GAGVSQSPRYKVAKRGQDVALRCDPISGHVSLFWYQQALGQGPEFLTYFQNEAQLDKSGLPSDRFFAERPEGSVSTLKIQRTQQEDSAVYLCASQQWGATDTQYFGPGTRLTVL.

This clone was seen only a few times. This rearrangement joins TRBV7-2 to TRBJ1-5; D perhaps matches TRBD1 (5 bases). V lost 5 bases, J lost 3 bases, and 11 bases lay in between. This CDR3 spans 14 amino acids. Germline CDR1 and CDR2: SGHTA and FQGNSA. CDR3 loop: CASSQTGFNQPQHF. As DNA, the CDR3 is TGTGCCAGCAGCCAAACAGGATTCAATCAGCCCCAGCATTTT.

The rearrangement uses TRBV29-1 and TRBJ2-3; 10 bases map to TRBD2. This CDR3 spans 13 amino acids. CDR1 is SQVTM and CDR2 is ANQGSEA in the germline V gene. Germline trimming cut 6 bases from V and 3 bases from J; bases unmatched to any gene: 3. CDR3 protein: CSVAGGPTDTQYF. CDR3 in DNA: TGCAGCGTAGCGGGGGGGCCTACAGATACGCAGTATTTT.

About this clone: At one end, the junction sequence differs from germline, possibly due to a read error. This chain links TRBV11-2 with TRBJ2-1, with a weak D call TRBD1 (6 bases). The germline V gene encodes CDR1 SGHAT and CDR2 FQNNGV. The CDR3 contains 15 residues. CDR3: CASSLEGQNYNEQFF. DNA of the CDR3: TGTGCCAGCAGCCTAGAAGGACAGAATTACAATGAGCAGTTCTTC.

This clone was seen at least ten times. The gene calls are TRBV19 and TRBJ1-5; D is perhaps TRBD1 (5 bases). Germline CDR1 LNHDA, CDR2 SQIVND (reference sequence). The CDR3 contains 14 residues. Trimming took 2 bases from V and 4 from J, leaving 9 bases between them. Here the CDR3 reads CASSISRDNQPQHF. Written as DNA, the CDR3 is TGTGCCAGTAGTATAAGCAGGGATAATCAGCCCCAGCATTTT.

The rearrangement joins TRBV7-2 to TRBJ2-3; a weak D match, TRBD1 (5 bases). Looked up from germline, CDR1 is SGHTA and CDR2 is FQGNSA. The CDR3 length is 16 residues. Between the trimmed V and J ends, which lost 2 bases and 2 bases, there was a span of 14 bases. CDR3: CASSLIGGAATDTQYF. DNA for the CDR3: TGTGCCAGCAGCTTAATAGGTGGGGCTGCCACAGATACGCAGTATTTT.